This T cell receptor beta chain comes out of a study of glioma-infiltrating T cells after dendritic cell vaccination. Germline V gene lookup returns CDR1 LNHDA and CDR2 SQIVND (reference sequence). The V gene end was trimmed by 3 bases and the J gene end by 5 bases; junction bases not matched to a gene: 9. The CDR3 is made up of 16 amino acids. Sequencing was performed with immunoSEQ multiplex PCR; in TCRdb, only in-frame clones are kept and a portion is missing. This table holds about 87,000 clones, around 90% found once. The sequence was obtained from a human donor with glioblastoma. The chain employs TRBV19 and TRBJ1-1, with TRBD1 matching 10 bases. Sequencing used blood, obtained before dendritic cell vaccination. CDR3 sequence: CASSITGTGVATEAFF. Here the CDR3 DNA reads TGTGCCAGTAGTATCACGGGGACAGGGGTAGCAACTGAAGCTTTCTTT.